The rows below give T cell receptor beta chains drawn from one sample of a study of blood T cell repertoires in COVID-19. Repertoires were generated with immunoSEQ multiplex PCR, while TCRdb's copy carries only in-frame clones and drops some. The repertoire holds about 160,000 clones, with 85% to 95% as singletons. Material for sequencing was peripheral blood. Receptors originate from a woman in her forties or fifties with acute or convalescent COVID-19. CDR3s include the opening cysteine and the closing phenylalanine or tryptophan. A D gene is named only where the DNA matches it firmly. Clone size is stated in some rows and not others, as once, few, many or a class when expanded.

V,D,size,J,CDR3,DNA
TRBV7-2,TRBD2,NA,TRBJ2-5,CASSLWASGRAETQYF,TGTGCCAGCAGCTTATGGGCTAGCGGGAGAGCAGAGACCCAGTACTTC
TRBV9,TRBD1,NA,TRBJ2-2,CASSVDPAGQGTTGELFF,TGTGCCAGCAGCGTAGACCCAGCTGGACAGGGGACGACCGGGGAGCTGTTTTTT
TRBV4-3,NA,NA,TRBJ2-5,CASSQDRVETQYF,TGCGCCAGCAGCCAAGACAGGGTAGAGACCCAGTACTTC
TRBV5-6,NA,NA,TRBJ1-5,CASSLGQSNQPQHF,TGTGCCAGCAGCTTGGGACAGAGCAATCAGCCCCAGCATTTT
TRBV9,NA,NA,TRBJ1-2,CASSAGTGSGYTF,TGTGCCAGCAGCGCCGGAACAGGGAGTGGCTACACCTTC
TRBV14,TRBD1,NA,TRBJ2-1,CASSQARRGFTYNEQFF,TGTGCCAGCAGCCAAGCCCGCAGGGGGTTCACCTACAATGAGCAGTTCTTC
TRBV7-2,TRBD2,once,TRBJ2-1,CASSLSGLAGVEQFF,TGTGCCAGCAGCTTAAGCGGACTAGCGGGAGTTGAGCAGTTCTTC
TRBV12-3/TRBV12-4,NA,NA,TRBJ2-7,CASRSVGEQYF,TGTGCCAGCAGGTCAGTTGGCGAGCAGTACTTC
TRBV19,TRBD1,NA,TRBJ1-5,CASSNPRQGAILQPQHF,TGTGCCAGTAGTAACCCCAGGCAGGGGGCTATTTTACAGCCCCAGCATTTT
TRBV29-1,TRBD1,NA,TRBJ1-2,CSARGQEHGYTF,TGCAGCGCACGGGGACAGGAACATGGCTACACCTTC
TRBV7-2,NA,NA,TRBJ1-6,CASSFKAGELGPLHF,TGTGCCAGCAGCTTCAAAGCAGGGGAGCTCGGACCCCTCCACTTT
TRBV5-1,NA,once,TRBJ2-3,CASSLADSDTQYF,TGCGCCAGCAGTTTAGCGGATTCGGATACGCAGTATTTT
TRBV4-3,NA,NA,TRBJ1-1,CASSQWGENTEAFF,TGCGCCAGCAGCCAATGGGGCGAGAACACTGAAGCTTTCTTT
TRBV2,NA,NA,TRBJ1-1,CASGRVPEAFF,TGTGCCAGCGGCAGGGTTCCTGAAGCTTTCTTT
TRBV27,TRBD1,NA,TRBJ2-7,CASSSTTGGEQYF,TGTGCCAGCAGTTCAACGACAGGGGGCGAGCAGTACTTC
TRBV11-1,TRBD1,NA,TRBJ2-3,CATGQGVGTDTQYF,TGTGCCACGGGACAGGGGGTGGGCACAGATACGCAGTATTTT
TRBV30,NA,NA,TRBJ1-3,CAWSLAGTGNTIYF,TGTGCCTGGAGTCTCGCAGGGACTGGAAACACCATATATTTT
TRBV7-9,NA,NA,TRBJ1-1,CASSPGTTEAFF,TGTGCCAGCAGCCCTGGCACGACTGAAGCTTTCTTT
TRBV6-1,NA,NA,TRBJ2-1,CASSDPAGTPRSYNEQFF,TGTGCCAGCAGTGACCCCGCGGGGACTCCGCGCTCCTACAATGAGCAGTTCTTC
TRBV6-5,TRBD1,once,TRBJ1-1,CASNRGLNTEAFF,TGTGCCAGCAACAGGGGGCTGAACACTGAAGCTTTCTTT
TRBV28,TRBD1,NA,TRBJ1-2,CASSLPTTGGIDYGYTF,TGTGCCAGCAGTTTACCCACCACAGGGGGAATCGACTATGGCTACACCTTC
TRBV28,NA,NA,TRBJ1-2,CASSWGGGYTF,TGTGCCAGCAGTTGGGGAGGGGGCTACACCTTC
TRBV7-8,TRBD1,NA,TRBJ2-7,CASSLIDRESSYEQYF,TGTGCCAGCAGCTTGATCGACAGGGAGAGCTCCTACGAGCAGTACTTC
TRBV9,TRBD2,once,TRBJ2-1,CASSFSGVSSYNEQFF,TGTGCCAGCAGCTTTAGCGGGGTAAGCTCCTACAATGAGCAGTTCTTC
TRBV9,TRBD2,NA,TRBJ2-7,CASSFSGSSYEQYF,TGTGCCAGCAGCTTTAGCGGGAGCTCCTACGAGCAGTACTTC
TRBV10-3,TRBD1,NA,TRBJ1-1,CAISSSDRGRRTNTEAFF,TGTGCCATCAGTTCATCGGACAGGGGGCGAAGAACGAACACTGAAGCTTTCTTT
TRBV3-1/TRBV3-2,NA,NA,TRBJ2-2,CASSQVSNTGELFF,TGTGCCAGCAGCCAAGTCTCTAACACCGGGGAGCTGTTTTTT
TRBV7-9,NA,NA,TRBJ2-2,CASSLSGDFATGELFF,TGTGCCAGCAGCCTCTCAGGGGATTTTGCCACCGGGGAGCTGTTTTTT
TRBV9,TRBD1,NA,TRBJ2-3,CASSPTLRDRDTDTQYF,TGTGCCAGCAGCCCGACTTTGCGGGACAGGGACACAGATACGCAGTATTTT
TRBV28,TRBD1,NA,TRBJ1-5,CASLRDRGNQPQHF,TGTGCCAGCCTCCGGGACAGGGGAAATCAGCCCCAGCATTTT
TRBV24-1,TRBD1,NA,TRBJ2-1,CATSAPGQPYNEQFF,TGTGCCACCAGTGCCCCGGGACAGCCCTACAATGAGCAGTTCTTC
TRBV25-1,TRBD1,NA,TRBJ1-6,CASSGQGNSPLHF,TGTGCCAGCAGCGGACAGGGAAATTCACCCCTCCACTTT
TRBV30,TRBD1,NA,TRBJ1-1,CAWDRGANTEAFF,TGTGCCTGGGACAGGGGGGCGAACACTGAAGCTTTCTTT
TRBV29-1,NA,NA,TRBJ2-5,CSVDPLGYTRGTQYF,TGCAGCGTTGACCCCCTTGGGTATACAAGAGGGACCCAGTACTTC
TRBV6-5,NA,NA,TRBJ1-5,CASRKSSNQPQHF,TGTGCCAGCAGGAAGAGTAGCAATCAGCCCCAGCATTTT
TRBV24-1,TRBD1,NA,TRBJ1-1,CATSSSRQGVTEAFF,TGTGCCACCAGCAGCTCTAGACAGGGTGTAACTGAAGCTTTCTTT
TRBV28,TRBD2,NA,TRBJ2-7,CAIRDYLSYEQYF,TGTGCCATCCGGGACTACCTCTCCTACGAGCAGTACTTC
TRBV2,NA,NA,TRBJ2-5,CASSGHYQETQYF,TGTGCCAGCAGCGGACACTACCAAGAGACCCAGTACTTC
TRBV7-2,TRBD2,NA,TRBJ2-1,CASSFQGLASYNEQFF,TGTGCCAGCAGCTTCCAGGGACTAGCAAGTTACAATGAGCAGTTCTTC
TRBV7-2,NA,NA,TRBJ2-1,CASSLSARVNEQFF,TGTGCCAGCAGCTTATCGGCCAGGGTGAATGAGCAGTTCTTC
TRBV5-4,TRBD2,NA,TRBJ2-3,CASSPMGSGGSADTQYF,TGTGCCAGCAGCCCGATGGGGAGCGGGGGGTCCGCAGATACGCAGTATTTT